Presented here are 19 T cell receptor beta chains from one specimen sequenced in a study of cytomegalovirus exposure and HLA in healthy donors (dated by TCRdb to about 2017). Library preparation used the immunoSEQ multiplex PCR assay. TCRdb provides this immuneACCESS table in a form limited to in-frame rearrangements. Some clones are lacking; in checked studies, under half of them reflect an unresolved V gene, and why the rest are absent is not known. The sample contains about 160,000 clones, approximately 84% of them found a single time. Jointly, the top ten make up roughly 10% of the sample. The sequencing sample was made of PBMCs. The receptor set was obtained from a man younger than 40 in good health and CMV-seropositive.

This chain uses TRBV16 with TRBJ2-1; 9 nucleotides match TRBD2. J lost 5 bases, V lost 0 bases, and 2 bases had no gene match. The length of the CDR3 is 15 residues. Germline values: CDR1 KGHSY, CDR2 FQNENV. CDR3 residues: CASSQSGLADNEQFF. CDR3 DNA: TGTGCCAGCAGCCAATCGGGACTAGCAGACAATGAGCAGTTCTTC.

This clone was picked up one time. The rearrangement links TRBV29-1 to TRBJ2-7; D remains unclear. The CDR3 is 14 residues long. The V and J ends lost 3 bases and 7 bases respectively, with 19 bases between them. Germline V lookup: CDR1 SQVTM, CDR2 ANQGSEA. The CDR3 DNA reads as TGCAGCGTTGAGCGTGGAGCTGCCGGAACAGAGCAGTACTTC. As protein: CSVERGAAGTEQYF.

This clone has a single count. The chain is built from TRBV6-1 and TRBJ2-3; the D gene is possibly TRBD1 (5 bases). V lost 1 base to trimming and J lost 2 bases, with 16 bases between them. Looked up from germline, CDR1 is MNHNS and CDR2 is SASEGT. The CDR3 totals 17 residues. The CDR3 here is CASSEGADTSDTDTQYF. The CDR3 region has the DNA TGTGCCAGCAGTGAAGGCGCGGACACGTCTGACACAGATACGCAGTATTTT.

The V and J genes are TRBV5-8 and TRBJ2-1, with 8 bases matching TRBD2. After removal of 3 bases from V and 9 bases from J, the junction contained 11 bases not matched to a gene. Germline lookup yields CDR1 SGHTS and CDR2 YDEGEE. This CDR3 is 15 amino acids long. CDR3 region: CASSSPGLGRAEQFF. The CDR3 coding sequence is TGTGCCAGCAGCTCTCCGGGACTAGGGAGAGCTGAGCAGTTCTTC.

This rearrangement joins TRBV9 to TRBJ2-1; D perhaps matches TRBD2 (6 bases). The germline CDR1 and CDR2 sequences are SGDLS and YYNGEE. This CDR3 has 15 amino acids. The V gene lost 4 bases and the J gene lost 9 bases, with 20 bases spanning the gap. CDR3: CASSSGLGGQGEQFF. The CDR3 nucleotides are TGTGCCAGCAGCTCAGGACTGGGGGGTCAAGGTGAGCAGTTCTTC.

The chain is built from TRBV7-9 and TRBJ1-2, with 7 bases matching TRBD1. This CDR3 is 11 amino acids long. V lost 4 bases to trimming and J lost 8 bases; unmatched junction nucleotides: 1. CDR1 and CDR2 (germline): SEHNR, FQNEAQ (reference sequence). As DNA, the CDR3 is TGTGCCAGCAGCTCAGGGGGAGGCTACACCTTC. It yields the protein CASSSGGGYTF.

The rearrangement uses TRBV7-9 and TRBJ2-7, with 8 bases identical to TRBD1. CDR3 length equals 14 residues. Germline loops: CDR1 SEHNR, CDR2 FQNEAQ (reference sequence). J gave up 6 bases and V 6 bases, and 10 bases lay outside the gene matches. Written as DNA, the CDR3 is TGTGCCAGCAGTCTAGATTGGACAGGGCCCGAGCAGTACTTC. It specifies CASSLDWTGPEQYF.

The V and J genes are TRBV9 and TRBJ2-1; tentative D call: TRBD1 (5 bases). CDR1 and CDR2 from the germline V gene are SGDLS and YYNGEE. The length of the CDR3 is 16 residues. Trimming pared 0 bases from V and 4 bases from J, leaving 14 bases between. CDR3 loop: CASSVAAGSQYNEQFF. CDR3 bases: TGTGCCAGCAGCGTAGCTGCAGGGTCGCAATACAATGAGCAGTTCTTC.

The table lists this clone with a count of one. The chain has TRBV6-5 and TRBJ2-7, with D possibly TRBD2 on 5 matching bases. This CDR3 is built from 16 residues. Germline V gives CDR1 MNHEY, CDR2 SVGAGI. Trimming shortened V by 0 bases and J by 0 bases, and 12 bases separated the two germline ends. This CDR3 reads CASSYSSGAVSYEQYF. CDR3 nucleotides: TGTGCCAGCAGTTACTCTAGTGGAGCGGTCTCCTACGAGCAGTACTTC.

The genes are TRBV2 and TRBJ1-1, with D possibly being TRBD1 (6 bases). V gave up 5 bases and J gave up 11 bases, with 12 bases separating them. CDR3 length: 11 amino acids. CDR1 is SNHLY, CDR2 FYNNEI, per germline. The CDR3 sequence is CASSHRAAAFF. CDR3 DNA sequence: TGTGCCAGCAGTCACAGGGCCGCGGCTTTCTTT. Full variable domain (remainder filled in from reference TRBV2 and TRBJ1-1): EPEVTQTPSHQVTQMGQEVILRCVPISNHLYFYWYRQILGQKVEFLVSFYNNEISEKSEIFDDQFSVERPDGSNFTLKIRSTKLEDSAMYFCASSHRAAAFFGQGTRLTVV.

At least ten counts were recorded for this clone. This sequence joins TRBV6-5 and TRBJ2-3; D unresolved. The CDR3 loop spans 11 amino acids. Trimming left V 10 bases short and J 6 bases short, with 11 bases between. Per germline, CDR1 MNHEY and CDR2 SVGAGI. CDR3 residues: CATYFGDTQYF. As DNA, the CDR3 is TGTGCCACCTACTTCGGGGATACGCAGTATTTT.

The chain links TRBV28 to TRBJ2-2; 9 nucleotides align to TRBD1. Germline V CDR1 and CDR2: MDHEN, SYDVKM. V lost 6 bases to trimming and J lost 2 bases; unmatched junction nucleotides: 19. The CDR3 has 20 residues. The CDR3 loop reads CASSPIPGQGKGPNTGELFF. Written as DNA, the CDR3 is TGTGCCAGCAGCCCTATTCCGGGACAGGGAAAAGGCCCTAACACCGGGGAGCTGTTTTTT.

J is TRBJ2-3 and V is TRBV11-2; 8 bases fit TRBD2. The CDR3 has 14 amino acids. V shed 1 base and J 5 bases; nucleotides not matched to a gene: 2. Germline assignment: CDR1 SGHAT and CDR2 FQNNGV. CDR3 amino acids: CASSLGREVDTQYF. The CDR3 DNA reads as TGTGCCAGCAGCTTAGGGCGGGAGGTAGATACGCAGTATTTT.

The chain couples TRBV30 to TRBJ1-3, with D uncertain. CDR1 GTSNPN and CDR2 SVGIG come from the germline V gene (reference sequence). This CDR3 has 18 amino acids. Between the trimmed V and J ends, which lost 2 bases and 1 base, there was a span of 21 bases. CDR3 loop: CAWSPPVRGYPSGNTIYF. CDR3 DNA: TGTGCCTGGAGTCCCCCCGTCAGAGGTTACCCATCTGGAAACACCATATATTTT.

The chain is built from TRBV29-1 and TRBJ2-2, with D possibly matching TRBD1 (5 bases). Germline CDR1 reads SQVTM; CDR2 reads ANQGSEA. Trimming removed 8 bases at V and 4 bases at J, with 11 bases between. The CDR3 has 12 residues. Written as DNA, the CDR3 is TGCAGCTCGAGGACAAGCACCGGGGAGCTGTTTTTT. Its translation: CSSRTSTGELFF.

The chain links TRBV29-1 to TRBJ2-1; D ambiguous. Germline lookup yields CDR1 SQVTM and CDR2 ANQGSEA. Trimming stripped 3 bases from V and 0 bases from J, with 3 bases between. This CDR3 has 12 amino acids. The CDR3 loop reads CSVDSSYNEQFF. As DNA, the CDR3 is TGCAGCGTTGATAGCTCCTACAATGAGCAGTTCTTC.

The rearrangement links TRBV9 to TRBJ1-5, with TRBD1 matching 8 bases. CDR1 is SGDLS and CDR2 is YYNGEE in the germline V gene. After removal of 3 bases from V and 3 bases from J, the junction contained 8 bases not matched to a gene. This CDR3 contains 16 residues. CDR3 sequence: CASSEGQGGNNQPQHF. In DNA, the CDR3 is TGTGCCAGCAGCGAAGGACAGGGAGGGAACAATCAGCCCCAGCATTTT.

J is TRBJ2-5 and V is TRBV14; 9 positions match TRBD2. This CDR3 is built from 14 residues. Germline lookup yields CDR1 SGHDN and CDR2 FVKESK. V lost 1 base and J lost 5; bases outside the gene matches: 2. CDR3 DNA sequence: TGTGCCAGCAGCCAAGGAGCGGGGGGCGAGACCCAGTACTTC. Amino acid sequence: CASSQGAGGETQYF.

The CDR3 loop is CASASGGAFAKNIQYF. The CDR3 DNA follows: TGTGCCAGTGCTAGCGGGGGGGCCTTCGCCAAAAACATTCAGTACTTC. This chain connects TRBV9 to TRBJ2-4, with 12 bases lining up with TRBD2. CDR1 and CDR2 from the germline V gene are SGDLS and YYNGEE. The CDR3 spans 16 residues. Unmatched junction bases numbered 7, after V lost 8 bases and J lost 1 base.